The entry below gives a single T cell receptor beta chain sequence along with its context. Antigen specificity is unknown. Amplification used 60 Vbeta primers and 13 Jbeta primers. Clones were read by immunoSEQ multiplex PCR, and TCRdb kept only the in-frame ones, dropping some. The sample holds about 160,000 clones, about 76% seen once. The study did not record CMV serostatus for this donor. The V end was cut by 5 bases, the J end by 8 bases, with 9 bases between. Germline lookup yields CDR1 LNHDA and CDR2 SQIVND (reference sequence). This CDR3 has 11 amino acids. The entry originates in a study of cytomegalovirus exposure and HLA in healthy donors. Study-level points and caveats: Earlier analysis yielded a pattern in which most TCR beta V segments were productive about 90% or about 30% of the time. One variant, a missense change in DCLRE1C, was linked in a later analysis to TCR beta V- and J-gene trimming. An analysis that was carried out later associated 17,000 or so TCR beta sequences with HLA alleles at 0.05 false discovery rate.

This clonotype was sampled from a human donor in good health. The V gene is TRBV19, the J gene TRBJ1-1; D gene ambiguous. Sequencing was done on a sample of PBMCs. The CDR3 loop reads CASSFGCEAFF. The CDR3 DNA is TGTGCCAGTAGTTTCGGTTGCGAAGCTTTCTTT.